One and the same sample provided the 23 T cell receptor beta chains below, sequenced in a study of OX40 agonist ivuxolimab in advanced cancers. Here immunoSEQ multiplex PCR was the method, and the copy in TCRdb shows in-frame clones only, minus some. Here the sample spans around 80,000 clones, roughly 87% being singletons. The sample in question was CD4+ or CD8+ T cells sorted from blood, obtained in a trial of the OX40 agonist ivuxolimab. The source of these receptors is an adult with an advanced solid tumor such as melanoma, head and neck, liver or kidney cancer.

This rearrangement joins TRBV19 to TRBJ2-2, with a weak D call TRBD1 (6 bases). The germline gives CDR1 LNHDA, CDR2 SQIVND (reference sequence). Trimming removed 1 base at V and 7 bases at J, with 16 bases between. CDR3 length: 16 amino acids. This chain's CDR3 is CASSIGTGPKYGELFF. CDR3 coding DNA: TGTGCCAGTAGTATAGGAACAGGGCCAAAGTACGGGGAGCTGTTTTTT.

In DNA, the CDR3 is TGTGCCTGGAGGCAGGGACCGAACACTGAAGCTTTCTTT. It yields the protein CAWRQGPNTEAFF. The rearrangement uses TRBV30 and TRBJ1-1, with D possibly TRBD1 on 5 matching bases. Germline V gives CDR1 GTSNPN, CDR2 SVGIG (reference sequence). V shed 3 bases and J shed 1 base, with 9 bases lying between them. This CDR3 has 13 amino acids.

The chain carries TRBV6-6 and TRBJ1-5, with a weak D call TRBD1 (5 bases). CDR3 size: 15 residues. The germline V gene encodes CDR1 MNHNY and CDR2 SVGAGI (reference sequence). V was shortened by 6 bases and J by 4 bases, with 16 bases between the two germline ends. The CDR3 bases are TGTGCCAGCAGCCCGCGGAGGGGCGGGAATCAGCCCCAGCATTTT. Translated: CASSPRRGGNQPQHF.

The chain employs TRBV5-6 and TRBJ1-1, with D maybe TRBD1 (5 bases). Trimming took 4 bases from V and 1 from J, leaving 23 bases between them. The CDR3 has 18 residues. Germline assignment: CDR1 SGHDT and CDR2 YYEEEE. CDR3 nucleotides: TGTGCCAGCAGCAGGGAGTTAGGGGCAGGTCTACCGAACACTGAAGCTTTCTTT. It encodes CASSRELGAGLPNTEAFF. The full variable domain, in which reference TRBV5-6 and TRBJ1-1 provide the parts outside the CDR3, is DAGVTQSPTHLIKTRGQQVTLRCSPKSGHDTVSWYQQALGQGPQFIFQYYEEEERQRGNFPDRFSGHQFPNYSSELNVNALLLGDSALYLCASSRELGAGLPNTEAFFGQGTRLTVV.

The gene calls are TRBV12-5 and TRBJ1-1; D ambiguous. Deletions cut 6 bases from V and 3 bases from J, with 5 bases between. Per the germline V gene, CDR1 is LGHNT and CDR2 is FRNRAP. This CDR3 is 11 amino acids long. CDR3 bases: TGTGCTAGTGGCCCGGACACTGAAGCTTTCTTT. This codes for CASGPDTEAFF.

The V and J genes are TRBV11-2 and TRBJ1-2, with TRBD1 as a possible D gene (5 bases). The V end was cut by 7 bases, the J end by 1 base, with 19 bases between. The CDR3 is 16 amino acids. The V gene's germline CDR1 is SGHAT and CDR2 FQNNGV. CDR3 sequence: CASTHTIWGFNYGYTF. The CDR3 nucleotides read TGTGCCAGCACCCACACTATCTGGGGCTTTAACTATGGCTACACCTTC.

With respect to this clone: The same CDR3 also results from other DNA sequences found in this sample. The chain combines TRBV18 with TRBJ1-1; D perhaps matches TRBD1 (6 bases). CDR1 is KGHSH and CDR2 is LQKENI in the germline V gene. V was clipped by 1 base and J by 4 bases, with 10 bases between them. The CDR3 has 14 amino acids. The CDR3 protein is CASSPLGASTEAFF. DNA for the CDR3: TGTGCCAGCTCACCACTGGGGGCGAGCACTGAAGCTTTCTTT. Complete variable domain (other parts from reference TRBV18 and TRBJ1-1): NAGVMQNPRHLVRRRGQEARLRCSPMKGHSHVYWYRQLPEEGLKFMVYLQKENIIDESGMPKERFSAEFPKEGPSILRIQQVVRGDSAAYFCASSPLGASTEAFFGQGTRLTVV.

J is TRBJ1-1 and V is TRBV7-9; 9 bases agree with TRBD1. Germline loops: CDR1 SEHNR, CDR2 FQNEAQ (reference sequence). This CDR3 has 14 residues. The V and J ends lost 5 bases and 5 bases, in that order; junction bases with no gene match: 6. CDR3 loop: CASSQQGAGTEAFF. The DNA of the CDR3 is TGTGCCAGCAGCCAACAGGGGGCTGGAACTGAAGCTTTCTTT.

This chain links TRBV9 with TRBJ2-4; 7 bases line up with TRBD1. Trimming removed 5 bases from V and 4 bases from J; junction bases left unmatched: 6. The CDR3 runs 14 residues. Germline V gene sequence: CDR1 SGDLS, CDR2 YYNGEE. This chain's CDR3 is CASSQQGIKNIQYF. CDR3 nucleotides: TGTGCCAGCAGTCAACAGGGGATTAAAAACATTCAGTACTTC. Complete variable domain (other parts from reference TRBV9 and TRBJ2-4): DSGVTQTPKHLITATGQRVTLRCSPRSGDLSVYWYQQSLDQGLQFLIQYYNGEERAKGNILERFSAQQFPDLHSELNLSSLELGDSALYFCASSQQGIKNIQYFGAGTRLSVL.

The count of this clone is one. For the CDR3, the DNA is TGTGCCAGCCAACAGATGATAAATCAGCCCCAGCATTTT. This encodes CASQQMINQPQHF. The chain joins TRBV7-2 to TRBJ1-5; unclear D gene. Per the germline V gene, CDR1 is SGHTA and CDR2 is FQGNSA. CDR3 length equals 13 residues. The V end lost 8 bases, the J end lost 4 bases, and 12 bases lay between the germline ends.

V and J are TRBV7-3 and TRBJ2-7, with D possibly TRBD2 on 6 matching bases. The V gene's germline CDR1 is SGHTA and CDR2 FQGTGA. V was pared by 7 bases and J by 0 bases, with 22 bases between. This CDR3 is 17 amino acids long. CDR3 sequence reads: CASKLVRRGRDSYEQYF. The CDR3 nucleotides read TGTGCCAGCAAATTGGTCAGGCGGGGACGGGACTCCTACGAGCAGTACTTC.

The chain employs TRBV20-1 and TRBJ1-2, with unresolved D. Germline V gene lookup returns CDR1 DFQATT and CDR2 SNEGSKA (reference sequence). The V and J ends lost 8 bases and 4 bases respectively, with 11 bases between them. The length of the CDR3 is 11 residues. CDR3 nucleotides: TGCAGTCATTTCGGTCCCTATGGCTACACCTTC. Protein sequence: CSHFGPYGYTF.

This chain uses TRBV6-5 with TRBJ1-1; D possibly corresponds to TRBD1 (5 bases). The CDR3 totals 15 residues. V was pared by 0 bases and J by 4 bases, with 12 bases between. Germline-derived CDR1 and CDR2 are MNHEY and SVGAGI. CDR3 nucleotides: TGTGCCAGCAGTTACTCGCCAGCTCAGGGCACTGAAGCTTTCTTT. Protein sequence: CASSYSPAQGTEAFF.

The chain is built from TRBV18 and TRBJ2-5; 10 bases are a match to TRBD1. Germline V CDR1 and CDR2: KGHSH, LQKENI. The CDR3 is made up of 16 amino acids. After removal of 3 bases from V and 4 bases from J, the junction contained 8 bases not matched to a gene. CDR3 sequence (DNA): TGTGCCAGCTCACCCCCGGGACAGGGGTATTTAGAGACCCAGTACTTC. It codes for CASSPPGQGYLETQYF. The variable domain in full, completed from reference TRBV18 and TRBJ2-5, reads NAGVMQNPRHLVRRRGQEARLRCSPMKGHSHVYWYRQLPEEGLKFMVYLQKENIIDESGMPKERFSAEFPKEGPSILRIQQVVRGDSAAYFCASSPPGQGYLETQYFGPGTRLLVL.

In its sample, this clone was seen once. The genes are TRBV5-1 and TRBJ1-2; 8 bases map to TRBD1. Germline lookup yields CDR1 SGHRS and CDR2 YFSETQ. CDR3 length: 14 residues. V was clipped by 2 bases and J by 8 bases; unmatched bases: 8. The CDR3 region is CASSFQGAEEGYTF. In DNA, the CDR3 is TGCGCCAGCAGCTTCCAGGGGGCCGAGGAAGGCTACACCTTC.

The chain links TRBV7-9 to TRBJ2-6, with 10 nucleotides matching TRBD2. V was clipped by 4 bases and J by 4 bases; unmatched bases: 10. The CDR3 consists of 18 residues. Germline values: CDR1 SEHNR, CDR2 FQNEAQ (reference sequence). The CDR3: CASSSPGLAIAGANVLTF. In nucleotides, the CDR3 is TGTGCCAGCAGCTCACCGGGACTAGCGATCGCCGGGGCCAACGTCCTGACTTTC.

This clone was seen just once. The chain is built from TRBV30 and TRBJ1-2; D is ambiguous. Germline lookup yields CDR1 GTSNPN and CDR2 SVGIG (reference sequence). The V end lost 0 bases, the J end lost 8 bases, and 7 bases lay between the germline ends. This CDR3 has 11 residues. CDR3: CAWSVDRGYTF. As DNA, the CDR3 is TGTGCCTGGAGTGTAGATAGGGGCTACACCTTC.

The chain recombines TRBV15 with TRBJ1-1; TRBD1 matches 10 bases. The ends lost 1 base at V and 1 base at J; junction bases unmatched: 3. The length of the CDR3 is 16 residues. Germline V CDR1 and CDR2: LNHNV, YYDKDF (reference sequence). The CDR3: CATSRVGDRGNTEAFF. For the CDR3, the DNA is TGTGCCACCAGCAGAGTTGGGGACAGGGGGAACACTGAAGCTTTCTTT.

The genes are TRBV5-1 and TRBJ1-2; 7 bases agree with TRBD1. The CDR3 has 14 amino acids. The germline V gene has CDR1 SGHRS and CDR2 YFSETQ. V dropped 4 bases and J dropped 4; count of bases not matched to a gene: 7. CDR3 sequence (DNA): TGCGCCAGCAGCCCGGGACAGCGGAGCTATGGCTACACCTTC. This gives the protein CASSPGQRSYGYTF.

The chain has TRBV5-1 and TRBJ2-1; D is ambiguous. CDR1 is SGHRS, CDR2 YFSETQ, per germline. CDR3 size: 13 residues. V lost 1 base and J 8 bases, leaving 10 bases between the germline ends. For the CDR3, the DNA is TGCGCCAGCAGCTTGTTTAACCTGGATGAGCAGTTCTTC. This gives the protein CASSLFNLDEQFF.

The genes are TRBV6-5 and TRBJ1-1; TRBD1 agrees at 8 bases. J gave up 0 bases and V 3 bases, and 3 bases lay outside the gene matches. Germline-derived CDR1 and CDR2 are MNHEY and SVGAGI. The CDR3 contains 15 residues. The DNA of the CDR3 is TGTGCCAGCAGTTATCAGGGGGCTATGAACACTGAAGCTTTCTTT. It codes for CASSYQGAMNTEAFF.

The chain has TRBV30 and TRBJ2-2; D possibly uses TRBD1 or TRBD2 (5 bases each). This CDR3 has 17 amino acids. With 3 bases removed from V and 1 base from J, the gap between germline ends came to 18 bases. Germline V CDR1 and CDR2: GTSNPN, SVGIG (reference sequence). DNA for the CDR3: TGTGCCTGGAGGAGGAAATGGGACCCATTGAACACCGGGGAGCTGTTTTTT. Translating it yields CAWRRKWDPLNTGELFF.

The CDR3 DNA reads TGTGCCAGCAGTTACAGCGGGACCTACTACAATGAGCAGTTCTTC. Translated: CASSYSGTYYNEQFF. V usage is TRBV6-6 and J usage is TRBJ2-1; 7 bases agree with TRBD2. Germline V gene data show CDR1 as MNHNY and CDR2 as SVGAGI (reference sequence). V dropped 2 bases and J dropped 3; count of bases not matched to a gene: 4. The CDR3 runs to 15 residues.